In this sample, the clone carrying this T cell receptor (beta chain) turned up many times. Its cognate antigen is unknown. As to time point: newly diagnosed GD, antithyroid drugs for less than 3 months. With RNA extracted from PBMCs as input, the TCR library was made. CDR3 length equals 15 residues. With V trimmed by 8 bases and J by 2 bases, 8 bases remained unmatched. The germline CDR1 and CDR2 sequences are MNHEY and SMNVEV (reference sequence). This entry comes from a study of regulatory T cells in long-lasting Graves disease. General observations from the study: Possibly, too few samples lowered accuracy. No thyroid tissue was studied; the work used peripheral blood only. Persistent cases favored TRBV28, TRBJ1-2 and TRBJ2-5.

According to the study, TCR beta libraries were built with iRepertoire HTBI primers and CDR3-region Arm-PCR. Via MiXCR, TCRdb re-called the multiplex PCR reads, giving one row per CDR3 protein. The sample shows around 400,000 distinct CDR3 sequences, 10% to 15% of them seen only once. This sample also appeared in a second study, on T cells in Graves' hyperthyroidism and ophthalmopathy. Per that study: Ophthalmopathy got predicted by the model a median around 6.8 months before its onset.

Here the sequenced sample was peripheral blood mononuclear cells (PBMCs), taken at new diagnosis, from a patient treated with antithyroid drugs. This receptor was obtained from a woman aged 18-29 years with Graves disease. The chain links TRBV27 to TRBJ2-5; 10 bases align to TRBD1. The CDR3 DNA reads TGTGCCAGCGAGACAGGGGGCCCCTTTCAAGAGACCCAGTACTTC. It is translated as CASETGGPFQETQYF.